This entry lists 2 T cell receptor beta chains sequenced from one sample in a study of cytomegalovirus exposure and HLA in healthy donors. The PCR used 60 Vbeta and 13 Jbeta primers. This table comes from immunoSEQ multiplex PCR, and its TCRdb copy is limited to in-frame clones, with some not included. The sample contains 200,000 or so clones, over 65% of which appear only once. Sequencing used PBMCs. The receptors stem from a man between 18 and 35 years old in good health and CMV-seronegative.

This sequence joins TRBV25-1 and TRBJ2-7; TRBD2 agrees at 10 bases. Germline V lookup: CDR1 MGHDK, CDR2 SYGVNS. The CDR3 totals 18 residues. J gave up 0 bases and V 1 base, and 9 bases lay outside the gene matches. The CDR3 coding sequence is TGTGCCAGCAGTGAATCTGCTAGCGGGAGCCCTAGCTCCTACGAGCAGTACTTC. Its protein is CASSESASGSPSSYEQYF.

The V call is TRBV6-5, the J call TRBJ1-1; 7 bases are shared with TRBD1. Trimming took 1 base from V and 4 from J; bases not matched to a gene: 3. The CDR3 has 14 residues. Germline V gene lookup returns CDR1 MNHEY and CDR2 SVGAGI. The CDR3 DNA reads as TGTGCCAGCAGTTACTTGGGACAGTTCACTGAAGCTTTCTTT. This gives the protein CASSYLGQFTEAFF.